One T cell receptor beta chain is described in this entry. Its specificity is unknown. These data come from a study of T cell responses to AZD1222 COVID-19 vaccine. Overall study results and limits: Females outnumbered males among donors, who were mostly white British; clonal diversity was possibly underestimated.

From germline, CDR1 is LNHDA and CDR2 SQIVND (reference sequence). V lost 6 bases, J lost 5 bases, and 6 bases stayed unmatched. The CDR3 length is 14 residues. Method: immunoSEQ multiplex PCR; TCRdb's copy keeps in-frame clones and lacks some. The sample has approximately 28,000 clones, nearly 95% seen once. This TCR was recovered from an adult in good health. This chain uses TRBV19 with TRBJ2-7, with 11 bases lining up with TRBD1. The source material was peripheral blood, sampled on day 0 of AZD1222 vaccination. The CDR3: CASSPGQGADEQYF. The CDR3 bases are TGTGCCAGTAGCCCCGGACAGGGGGCGGACGAGCAGTACTTC.